The 9 T cell receptor beta chains listed next were all sequenced from one sample in a study of blood T cell dynamics during melanoma immunotherapy. The table came from immunoSEQ multiplex PCR; TCRdb's copy has only in-frame clones and leaves some out. Seen here are about 8,200 clones, 88% observed once, and the top ten hold around 2.5%. Time point of the sample: week 3, after first cycle of checkpoint inhibitor. Sequences were derived from blood, sampled from a patient treated with checkpoint blockade. All receptors come from a human donor with melanoma.

The chain combines TRBV7-8 with TRBJ1-5; 9 bases line up with TRBD1. With 1 base clipped from V and 7 bases from J, the junction kept 5 bases outside the gene matches. The CDR3 extends over 15 amino acids. Germline CDR1 and CDR2: SGHVS and FQNEAQ. In nucleotides, the CDR3 is TGTGCCAGCAGCTTAGTACAGGGGGCAGGGCAGCCCCAGCATTTT. This gives the protein CASSLVQGAGQPQHF.

The V call is TRBV6-5, the J call TRBJ1-2, with a possible D match to TRBD1 (5 bases). Germline CDR1 reads MNHEY; CDR2 reads SVGAGI. V was trimmed by 7 bases and J by 8 bases, leaving 20 bases between them. CDR3 size: 14 residues. CDR3 bases: TGTGCCAGCACTTTCGACGCTGGGGGAGGCGGCTACACCTTC. Translated: CASTFDAGGGGYTF.

The CDR3 DNA reads TGTGCCACCAGCAGAGATCCCCGAGAAACTAGCAATCAGCCCCAGCATTTT. Translation gives CATSRDPRETSNQPQHF. The chain recombines TRBV15 with TRBJ1-5; D is uncertain. This CDR3 region has 17 residues. V lost 0 bases, J lost 0 bases, and 12 bases lay in between. Germline lookup yields CDR1 LNHNV and CDR2 YYDKDF (reference sequence).

The genes are TRBV9 and TRBJ1-1, with no clear D. V lost 3 bases and J lost 4, with 7 bases in between. The germline gives CDR1 SGDLS, CDR2 YYNGEE. The CDR3 has 12 amino acids. The CDR3, as DNA: TGTGCCAGCAGCGCAGGCATCACTGAAGCTTTCTTT. Residues: CASSAGITEAFF. Filled out from reference TRBV9 and TRBJ1-1, the complete variable domain reads DSGVTQTPKHLITATGQRVTLRCSPRSGDLSVYWYQQSLDQGLQFLIQYYNGEERAKGNILERFSAQQFPDLHSELNLSSLELGDSALYFCASSAGITEAFFGQGTRLTVV.

The chain carries TRBV5-4 and TRBJ1-5; no clear D. V gave up 0 bases and J gave up 5 bases, with 3 bases separating them. The length of the CDR3 is 12 residues. CDR1 and CDR2 (germline): SGHNT, YYREEE (reference sequence). CDR3 sequence (DNA): TGTGCCAGCAGCTTGGGGGATCAGCCCCAGCATTTT. This gives the protein CASSLGDQPQHF.

The rearrangement uses TRBV14 and TRBJ2-5; no reliable D call. Germline V gives CDR1 SGHDN, CDR2 FVKESK. There are 15 residues in the CDR3. V was pared by 1 base and J by 5 bases, with 14 bases between. DNA of the CDR3: TGTGCCAGCAGCCAAGTTCGAGGAAAAGGGGAGACCCAGTACTTC. Translation: CASSQVRGKGETQYF.

This CDR3 is CASRQPGTEAFF. The CDR3 region has the DNA TGTGCCAGCAGACAGCCCGGCACTGAAGCTTTCTTT. V and J are TRBV7-2 and TRBJ1-1; D is uncertain. The CDR3 consists of 12 residues. V was clipped by 6 bases and J by 4 bases, with 9 bases between them. The germline CDR1 and CDR2 sequences are SGHTA and FQGNSA.

The V call is TRBV9, the J call TRBJ1-2; 7 positions match TRBD1. Germline loops: CDR1 SGDLS, CDR2 YYNGEE. The CDR3 length is 13 residues. The V gene end was trimmed by 4 bases and the J gene end by 8 bases; junction bases not matched to a gene: 8. CDR3 in DNA: TGTGCCAGCAGCCCCCAGGGGGGGACCGGCTACACCTTC. It specifies CASSPQGGTGYTF.

A remark on this clone: At one boundary the junction diverges from the germline segment, which might be a read error. J is TRBJ1-2 and V is TRBV20-1, with D maybe TRBD1 (6 bases). Germline loops: CDR1 DFQATT, CDR2 SNEGSKA (reference sequence). The CDR3 is 11 residues long. The CDR3 spells CSAITGNRDIF. The CDR3 DNA reads as TGCAGTGCTATCACAGGGAACAGGGATATCTTC.